Below, one T cell receptor (beta chain) is given with its context. Its antigen is unidentified. Trimming left V 3 bases short and J 6 bases short, with 15 bases between. The CDR3 has 15 residues. Germline lookup yields CDR1 KGHSH and CDR2 LQKENI. At the survey level, the v3.0 immunoSEQ assay was run. Measured with immunoSEQ multiplex PCR; TCRdb has only the in-frame clones, and not every one. The sample includes 30,000 to 35,000 clones, about 80% of them seen just once. The sample is drawn from a study of long-term antiretroviral therapy in people with HIV. Broader study findings: Transplant-donor-level diversity was not reached after ART, though diversity increased. Compared with controls, HIV repertoires showed narrower CDR3 length ranges.

Every donor had one or more pre-ART and two or more post-ART PBMC samples. HIV-positive participants all received treatment in the United States. This rearrangement joins TRBV18 to TRBJ2-1, with D tentatively TRBD2 (6 bases). Sequenced material: unsorted PBMCs, taken 0.4 years before starting antiretroviral therapy. The clonotype originates from a man aged 18-30 years with HIV. The CDR3 DNA sequence: TGTGCCAGCTCACCTAAGGCGGGAAGGGGCAATGAGCAGTTCTTC. It codes for CASSPKAGRGNEQFF. The entire variable domain, with the rest obtained from reference TRBV18 and TRBJ2-1, is as follows: NAGVMQNPRHLVRRRGQEARLRCSPMKGHSHVYWYRQLPEEGLKFMVYLQKENIIDESGMPKERFSAEFPKEGPSILRIQQVVRGDSAAYFCASSPKAGRGNEQFFGPGTRLTVL.